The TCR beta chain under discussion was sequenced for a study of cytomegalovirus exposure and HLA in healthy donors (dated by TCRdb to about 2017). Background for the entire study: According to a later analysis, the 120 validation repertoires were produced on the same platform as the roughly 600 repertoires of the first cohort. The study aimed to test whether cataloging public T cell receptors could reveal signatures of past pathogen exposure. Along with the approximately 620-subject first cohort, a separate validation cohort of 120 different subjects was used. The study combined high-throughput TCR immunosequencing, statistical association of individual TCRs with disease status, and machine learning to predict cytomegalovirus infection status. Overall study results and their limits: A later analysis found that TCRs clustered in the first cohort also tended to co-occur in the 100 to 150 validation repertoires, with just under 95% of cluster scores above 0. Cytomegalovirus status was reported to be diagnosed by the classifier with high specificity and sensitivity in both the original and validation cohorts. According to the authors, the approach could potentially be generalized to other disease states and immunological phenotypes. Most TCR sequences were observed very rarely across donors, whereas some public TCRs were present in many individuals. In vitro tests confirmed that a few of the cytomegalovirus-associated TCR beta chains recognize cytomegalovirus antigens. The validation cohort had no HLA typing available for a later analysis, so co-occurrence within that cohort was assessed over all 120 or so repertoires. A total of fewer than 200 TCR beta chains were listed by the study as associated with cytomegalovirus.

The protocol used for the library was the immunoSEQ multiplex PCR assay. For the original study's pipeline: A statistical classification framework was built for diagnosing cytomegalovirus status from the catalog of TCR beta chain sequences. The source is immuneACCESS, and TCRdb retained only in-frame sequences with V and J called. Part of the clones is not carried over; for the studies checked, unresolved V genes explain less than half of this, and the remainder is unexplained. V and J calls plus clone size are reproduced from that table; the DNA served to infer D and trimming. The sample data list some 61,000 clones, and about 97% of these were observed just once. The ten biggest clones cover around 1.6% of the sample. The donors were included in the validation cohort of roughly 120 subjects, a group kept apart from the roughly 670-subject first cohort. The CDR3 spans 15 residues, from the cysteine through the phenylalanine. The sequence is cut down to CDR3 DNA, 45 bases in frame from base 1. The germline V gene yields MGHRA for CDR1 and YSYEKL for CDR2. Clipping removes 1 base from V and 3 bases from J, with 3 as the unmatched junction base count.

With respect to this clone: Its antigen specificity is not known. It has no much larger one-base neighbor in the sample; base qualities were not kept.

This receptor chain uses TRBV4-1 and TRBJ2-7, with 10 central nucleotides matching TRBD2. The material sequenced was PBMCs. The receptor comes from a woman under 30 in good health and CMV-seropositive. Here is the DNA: TGCGCCAGCAGCCAAGTATCTAGCGGGAGCTACGAGCAGTACTTC. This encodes CASSQVSSGSYEQYF.